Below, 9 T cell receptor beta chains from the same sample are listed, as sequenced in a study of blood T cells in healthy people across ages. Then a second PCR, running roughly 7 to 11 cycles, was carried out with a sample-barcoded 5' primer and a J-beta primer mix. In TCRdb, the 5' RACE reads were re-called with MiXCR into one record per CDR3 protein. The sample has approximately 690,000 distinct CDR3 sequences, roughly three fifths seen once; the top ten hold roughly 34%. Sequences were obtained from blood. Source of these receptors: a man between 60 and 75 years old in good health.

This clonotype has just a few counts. CDR3 bases: TGTGCCAGCAGCTTAGGGGCGGGGTACTCCTACGAGCAGTACTTC. Protein sequence: CASSLGAGYSYEQYF. This rearrangement joins TRBV13 to TRBJ2-7; tentatively, D is TRBD2 (6 bases). Germline CDR1 reads PRHDT; CDR2 reads FYEKMQ (reference sequence). V shed 0 bases and J shed 0 bases, with 9 bases lying between them. This CDR3 spans 15 amino acids.

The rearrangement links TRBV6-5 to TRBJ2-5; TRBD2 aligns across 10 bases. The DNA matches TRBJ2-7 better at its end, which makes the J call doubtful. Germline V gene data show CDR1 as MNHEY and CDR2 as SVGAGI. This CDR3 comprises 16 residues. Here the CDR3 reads CASSYSSSGGAREQYF. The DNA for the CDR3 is TGTGCCAGCAGTTACTCTTCCAGCGGGGGGGCTCGCGAGCAGTACTTC.

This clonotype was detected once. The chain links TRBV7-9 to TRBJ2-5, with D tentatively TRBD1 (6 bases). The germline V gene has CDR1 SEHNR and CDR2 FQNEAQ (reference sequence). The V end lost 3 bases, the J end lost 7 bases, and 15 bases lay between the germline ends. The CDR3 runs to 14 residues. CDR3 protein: CASSFTGPSGTQYF. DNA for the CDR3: TGTGCCAGCAGCTTTACAGGGCCCTCCGGGACCCAGTACTTC.

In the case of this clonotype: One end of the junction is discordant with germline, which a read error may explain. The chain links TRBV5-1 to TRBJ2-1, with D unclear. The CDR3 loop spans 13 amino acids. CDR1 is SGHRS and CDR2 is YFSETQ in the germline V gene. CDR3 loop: CASSLALYNGQFF. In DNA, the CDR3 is TGCGCCAGCAGCTTGGCCTTGTACAATGGGCAGTTCTTC.

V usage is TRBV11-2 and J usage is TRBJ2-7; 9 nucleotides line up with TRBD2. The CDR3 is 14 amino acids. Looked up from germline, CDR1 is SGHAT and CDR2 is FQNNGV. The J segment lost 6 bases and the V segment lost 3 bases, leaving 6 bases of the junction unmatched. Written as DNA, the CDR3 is TGTGCCAGCAGCTTGTCTAGCGGGGCAGGCGAGCAGTACTTC. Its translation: CASSLSSGAGEQYF.

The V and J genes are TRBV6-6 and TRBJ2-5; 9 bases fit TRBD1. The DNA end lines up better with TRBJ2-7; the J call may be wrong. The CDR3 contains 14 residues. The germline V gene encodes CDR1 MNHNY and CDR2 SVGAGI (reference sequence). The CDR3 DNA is TGTGCCAGCAGAACACGGACAGGGGTCCACGAGCAGTACTTC. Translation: CASRTRTGVHEQYF.

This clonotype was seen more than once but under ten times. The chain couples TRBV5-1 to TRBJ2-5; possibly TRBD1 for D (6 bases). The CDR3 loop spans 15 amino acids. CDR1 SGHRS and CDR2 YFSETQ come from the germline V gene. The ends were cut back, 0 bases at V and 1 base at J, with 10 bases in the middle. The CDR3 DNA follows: TGCGCCAGCAGCTTGGCTGGACAGTCCCAAGAGACCCAGTACTTC. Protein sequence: CASSLAGQSQETQYF.

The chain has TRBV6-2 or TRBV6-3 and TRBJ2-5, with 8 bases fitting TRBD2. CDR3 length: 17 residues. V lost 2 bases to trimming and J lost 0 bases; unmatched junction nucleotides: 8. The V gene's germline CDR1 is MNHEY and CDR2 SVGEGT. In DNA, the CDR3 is TGTGCCAGCAGTTACCCGCGGATAGCGGGGAACCAAGAGACCCAGTACTTC. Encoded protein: CASSYPRIAGNQETQYF.

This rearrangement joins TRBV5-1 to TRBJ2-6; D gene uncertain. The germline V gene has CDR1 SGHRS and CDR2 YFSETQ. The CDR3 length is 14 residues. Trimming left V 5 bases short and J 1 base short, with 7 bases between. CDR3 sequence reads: CASRFTSGANVLTF. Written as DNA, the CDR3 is TGCGCCAGCAGGTTCACATCTGGGGCCAACGTCCTGACTTTC.